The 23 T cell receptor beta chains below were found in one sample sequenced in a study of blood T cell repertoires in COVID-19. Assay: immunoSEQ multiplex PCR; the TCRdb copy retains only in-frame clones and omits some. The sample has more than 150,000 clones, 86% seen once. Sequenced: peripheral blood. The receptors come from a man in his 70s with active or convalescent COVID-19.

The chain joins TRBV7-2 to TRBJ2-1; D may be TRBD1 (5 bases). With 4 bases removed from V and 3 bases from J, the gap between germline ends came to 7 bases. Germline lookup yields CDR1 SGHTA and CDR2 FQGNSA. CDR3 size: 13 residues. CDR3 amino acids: CASSSQGYNEQFF. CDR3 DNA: TGTGCCAGCAGCTCCCAGGGCTACAATGAGCAGTTCTTC.

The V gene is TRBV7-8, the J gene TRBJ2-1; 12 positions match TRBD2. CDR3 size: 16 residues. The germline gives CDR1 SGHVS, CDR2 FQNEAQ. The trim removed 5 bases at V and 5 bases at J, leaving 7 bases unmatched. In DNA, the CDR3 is TGTGCCAGCAGCCCAGCTAGCGGGGGGGCCCACAATGAGCAGTTCTTC. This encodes CASSPASGGAHNEQFF.

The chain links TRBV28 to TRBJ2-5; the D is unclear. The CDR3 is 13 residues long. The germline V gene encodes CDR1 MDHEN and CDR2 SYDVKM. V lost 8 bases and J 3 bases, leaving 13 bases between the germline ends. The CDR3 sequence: CASRVLTEETQYF. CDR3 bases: TGTGCCAGCCGCGTGCTAACCGAAGAGACCCAGTACTTC.

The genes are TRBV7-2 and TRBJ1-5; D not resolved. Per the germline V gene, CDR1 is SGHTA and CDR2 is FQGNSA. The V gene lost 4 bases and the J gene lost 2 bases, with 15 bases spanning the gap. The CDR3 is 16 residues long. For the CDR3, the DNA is TGTGCCAGCAGCTCTCTTAGCCCCTTTGGCAATCAGCCCCAGCATTTT. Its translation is CASSSLSPFGNQPQHF.

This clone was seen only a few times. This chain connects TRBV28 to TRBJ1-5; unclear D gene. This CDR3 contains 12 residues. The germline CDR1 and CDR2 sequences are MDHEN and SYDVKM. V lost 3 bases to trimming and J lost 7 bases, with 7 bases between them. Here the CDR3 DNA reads TGTGCCAGCAGTTTGTCGGGGCAGCCCCAGCATTTT. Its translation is CASSLSGQPQHF. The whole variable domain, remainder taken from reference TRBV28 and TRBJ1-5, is DVKVTQSSRYLVKRTGEKVFLECVQDMDHENMFWYRQDPGLGLRLIYFSYDVKMKEKGDIPEGYSVSREKKERFSLILESASTNQTSMYLCASSLSGQPQHFGDGTRLSIL.

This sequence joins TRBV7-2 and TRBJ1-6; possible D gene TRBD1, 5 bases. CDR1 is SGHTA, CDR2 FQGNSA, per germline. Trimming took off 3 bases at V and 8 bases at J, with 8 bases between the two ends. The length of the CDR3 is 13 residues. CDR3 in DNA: TGTGCCAGCAGCTTCGGACACGATTCACCCCTCCACTTT. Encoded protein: CASSFGHDSPLHF.

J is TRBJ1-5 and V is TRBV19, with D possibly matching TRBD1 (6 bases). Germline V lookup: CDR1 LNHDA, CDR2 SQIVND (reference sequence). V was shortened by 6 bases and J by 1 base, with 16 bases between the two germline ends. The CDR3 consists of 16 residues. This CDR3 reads CASRRGGHSSNQPQHF. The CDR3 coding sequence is TGTGCCAGTAGAAGAGGGGGACACTCGAGCAATCAGCCCCAGCATTTT.

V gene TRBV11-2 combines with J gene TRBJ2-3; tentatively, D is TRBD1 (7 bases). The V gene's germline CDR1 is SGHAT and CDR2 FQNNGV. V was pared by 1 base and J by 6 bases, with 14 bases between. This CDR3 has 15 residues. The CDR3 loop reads CASSLVGGQADTQYF. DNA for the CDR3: TGTGCCAGCAGCTTAGTGGGAGGACAGGCGGATACGCAGTATTTT.

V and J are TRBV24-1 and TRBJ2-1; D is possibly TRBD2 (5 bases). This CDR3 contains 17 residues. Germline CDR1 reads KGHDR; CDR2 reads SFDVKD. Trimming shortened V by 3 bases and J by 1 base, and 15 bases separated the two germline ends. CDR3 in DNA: TGTGCCACCAGTGATCCCCCGGAGGCGGGTTCCTACAATGAGCAGTTCTTC. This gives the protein CATSDPPEAGSYNEQFF.

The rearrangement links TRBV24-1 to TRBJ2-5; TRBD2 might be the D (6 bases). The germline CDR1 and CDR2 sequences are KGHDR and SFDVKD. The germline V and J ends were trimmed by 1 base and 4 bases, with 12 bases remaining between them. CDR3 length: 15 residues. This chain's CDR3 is CATSDFGGTVETQYF. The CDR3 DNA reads TGTGCCACCAGTGATTTCGGAGGGACTGTAGAGACCCAGTACTTC.

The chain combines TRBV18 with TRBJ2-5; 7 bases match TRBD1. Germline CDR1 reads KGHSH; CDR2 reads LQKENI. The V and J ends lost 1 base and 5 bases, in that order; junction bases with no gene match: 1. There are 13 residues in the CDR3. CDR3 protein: CASSPRTGETQYF. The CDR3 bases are TGTGCCAGCTCACCACGGACAGGCGAGACCCAGTACTTC.

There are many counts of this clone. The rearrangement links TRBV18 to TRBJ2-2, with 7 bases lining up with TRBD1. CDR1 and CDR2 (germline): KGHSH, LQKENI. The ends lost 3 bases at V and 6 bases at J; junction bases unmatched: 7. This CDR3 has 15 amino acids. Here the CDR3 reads CASSPRDSGAGELFF. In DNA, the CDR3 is TGTGCCAGCTCACCCCGGGACAGCGGCGCCGGGGAGCTGTTTTTT.

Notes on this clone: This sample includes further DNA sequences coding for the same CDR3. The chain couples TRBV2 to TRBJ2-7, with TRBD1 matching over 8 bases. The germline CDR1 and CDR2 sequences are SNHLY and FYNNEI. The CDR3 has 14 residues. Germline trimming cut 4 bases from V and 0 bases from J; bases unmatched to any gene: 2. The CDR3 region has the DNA TGTGCCAGCAGTGGACAGGGGAGCTCCTACGAGCAGTACTTC. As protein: CASSGQGSSYEQYF.

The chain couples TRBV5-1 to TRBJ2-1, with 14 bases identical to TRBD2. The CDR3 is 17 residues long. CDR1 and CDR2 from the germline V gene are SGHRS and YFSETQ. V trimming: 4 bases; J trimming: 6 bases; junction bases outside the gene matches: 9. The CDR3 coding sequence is TGCGCCAGCAGCCCTCGGACTAGCGGGAGGCTCGGCAATGAGCAGTTCTTC. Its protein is CASSPRTSGRLGNEQFF.

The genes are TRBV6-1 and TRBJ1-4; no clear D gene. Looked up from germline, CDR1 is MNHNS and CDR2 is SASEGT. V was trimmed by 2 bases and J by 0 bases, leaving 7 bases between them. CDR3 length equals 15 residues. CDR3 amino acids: CASSELSATNEKLFF. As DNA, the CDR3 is TGTGCCAGCAGTGAACTGTCAGCAACTAATGAAAAACTGTTTTTT.

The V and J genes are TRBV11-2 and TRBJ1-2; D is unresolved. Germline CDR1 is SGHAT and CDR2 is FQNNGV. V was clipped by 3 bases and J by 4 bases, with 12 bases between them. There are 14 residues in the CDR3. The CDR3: CASSLGQLFYGYTF. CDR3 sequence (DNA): TGTGCCAGCAGCTTGGGCCAGCTGTTCTATGGCTACACCTTC.

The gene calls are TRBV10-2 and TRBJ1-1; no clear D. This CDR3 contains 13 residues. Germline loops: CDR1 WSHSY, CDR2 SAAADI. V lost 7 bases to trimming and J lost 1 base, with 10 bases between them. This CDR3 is CASIRSPNTEAFF. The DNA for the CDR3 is TGCGCCAGCATCAGAAGTCCGAACACTGAAGCTTTCTTT.

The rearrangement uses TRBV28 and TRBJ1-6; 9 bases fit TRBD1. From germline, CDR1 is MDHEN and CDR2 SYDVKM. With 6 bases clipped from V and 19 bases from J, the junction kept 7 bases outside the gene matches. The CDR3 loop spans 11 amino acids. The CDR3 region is CASSSLGTGHF. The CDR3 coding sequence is TGTGCCAGCAGCTCCCTTGGGACAGGGCACTTT. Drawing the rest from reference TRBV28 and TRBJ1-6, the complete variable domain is DVKVTQSSRYLVKRTGEKVFLECVQDMDHENMFWYRQDPGLGLRLIYFSYDVKMKEKGDIPEGYSVSREKKERFSLILESASTNQTSMYLCASSSLGTGHFGNGTRLTVT.

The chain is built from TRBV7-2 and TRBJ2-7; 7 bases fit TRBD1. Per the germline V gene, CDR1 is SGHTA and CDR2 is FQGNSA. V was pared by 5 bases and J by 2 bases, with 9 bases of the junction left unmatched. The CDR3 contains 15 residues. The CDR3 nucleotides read TGTGCCAGCAGCACCAGACAGGGAAGGACCTACGAGCAGTACTTC. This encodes CASSTRQGRTYEQYF. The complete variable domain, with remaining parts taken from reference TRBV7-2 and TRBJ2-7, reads GAGVSQSPSNKVTEKGKDVELRCDPISGHTALYWYRQSLGQGLEFLIYFQGNSAPDKSGLPSDRFSAERTGGSVSTLTIQRTQQEDSAVYLCASSTRQGRTYEQYFGPGTRLTVT.

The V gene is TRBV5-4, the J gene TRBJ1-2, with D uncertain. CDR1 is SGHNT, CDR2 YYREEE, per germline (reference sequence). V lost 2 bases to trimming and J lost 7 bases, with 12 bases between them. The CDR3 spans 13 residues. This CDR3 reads CASSLDGMGGYTF. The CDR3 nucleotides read TGTGCCAGCAGCTTAGACGGGATGGGTGGCTACACCTTC.

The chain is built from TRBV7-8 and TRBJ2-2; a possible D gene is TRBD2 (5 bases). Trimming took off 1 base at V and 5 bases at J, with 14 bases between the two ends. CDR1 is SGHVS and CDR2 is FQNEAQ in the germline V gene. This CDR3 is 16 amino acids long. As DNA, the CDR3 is TGTGCCAGCAGCTTAGTATGGAGCTCGGGGACCGGGGAGCTGTTTTTT. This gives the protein CASSLVWSSGTGELFF.

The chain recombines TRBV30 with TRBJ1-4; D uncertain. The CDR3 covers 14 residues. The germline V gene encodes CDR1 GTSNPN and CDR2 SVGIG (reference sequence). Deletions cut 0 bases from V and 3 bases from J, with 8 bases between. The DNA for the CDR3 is TGTGCCTGGAGTGTGGGCATATCTAATGAAAAACTGTTTTTT. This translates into CAWSVGISNEKLFF.

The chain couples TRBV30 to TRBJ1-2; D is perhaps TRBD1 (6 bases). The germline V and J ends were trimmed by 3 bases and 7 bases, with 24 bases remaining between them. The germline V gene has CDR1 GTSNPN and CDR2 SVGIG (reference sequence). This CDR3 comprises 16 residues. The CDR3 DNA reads TGTGCCTGGAGAAGGTCCGGGCTGGGCAGGGGTAGTGGCTACACCTTC. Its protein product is CAWRRSGLGRGSGYTF.